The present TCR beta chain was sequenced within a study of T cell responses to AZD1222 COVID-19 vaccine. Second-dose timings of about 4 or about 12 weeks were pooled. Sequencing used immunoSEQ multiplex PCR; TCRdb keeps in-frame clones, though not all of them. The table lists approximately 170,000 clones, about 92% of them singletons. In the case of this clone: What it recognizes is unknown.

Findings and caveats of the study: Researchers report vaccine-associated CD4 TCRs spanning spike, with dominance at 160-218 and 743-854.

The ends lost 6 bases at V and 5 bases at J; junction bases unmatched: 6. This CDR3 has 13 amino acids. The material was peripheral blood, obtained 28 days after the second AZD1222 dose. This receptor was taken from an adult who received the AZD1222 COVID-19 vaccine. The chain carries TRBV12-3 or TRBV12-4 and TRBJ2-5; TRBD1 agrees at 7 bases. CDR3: CASSRQGEETQYF. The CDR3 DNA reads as TGTGCCAGCAGCCGACAGGGTGAGGAGACCCAGTACTTC.